This T cell receptor (beta chain) derives from a study of cytomegalovirus exposure and HLA in healthy donors. Study context: In terms of ancestry, the Caucasian-associated cluster contained roughly 80% of the approximately 380 genotyped donors.

Trimming took 2 bases from V and 7 from J, leaving 10 bases between them. CDR3 size: 12 residues. In germline, CDR1 is GTSNPN, CDR2 SVGIG (reference sequence). PCR amplification relied on 60 Vbeta primers (plus 13 Jbeta primers). Measured with immunoSEQ multiplex PCR; TCRdb has only the in-frame clones, and not every one. The data show over 100,000 clones, 74% seen once. Study-wide findings and caveats: Some TCR beta chains (more than 150 of them) were listed as cytomegalovirus-associated. For most TCR beta V segments, an earlier analysis put the productive rate at about 90% or about 30% of the time. Several top significant clusters appeared, in a later analysis, to be linked to common viral pathogens.

A word on this clone: Its antigen remains unidentified. Other DNA sequences from this sample encode an identical CDR3 as well.

The material sequenced was PBMCs. The TCR originated in a man between 25 and 39 years old in good health and CMV-seropositive. V gene TRBV30 combines with J gene TRBJ2-3, with D maybe TRBD1 (5 bases). The chain's CDR3 is CAWSLDSNTQYF. CDR3 nucleotide sequence: TGTGCCTGGAGTCTCGACAGTAATACGCAGTATTTT. Complete variable domain (other parts from reference TRBV30 and TRBJ2-3): SQTIHQWPATLVQPVGSPLSLECTVEGTSNPNLYWYRQAAGRGLQLLFYSVGIGQISSEVPQNLSASRPQDRQFILSSKKLLLSDSGFYLCAWSLDSNTQYFGPGTRLTVL.